This TCR beta chain was observed in a study of shared clonotypes between healthy human individuals. In the case of this clone: This same CDR3 is encoded by further DNA sequences in the sample.

Profiled with immunoSEQ multiplex PCR; TCRdb holds only in-frame clones, not every one. The data show 2 million to 2.5 million clones, approximately 93% seen once. The germline CDR1 and CDR2 sequences are SGHRS and YFSETQ. The CDR3 has 13 amino acids. V was pared by 4 bases and J by 3 bases, with 10 bases between. The genes are TRBV5-1 and TRBJ1-1; no firm D call. This TCR was recovered from a man aged 18 to 30 in good health. Some clones in this sample may be carry-over from other donors' samples. The material sequenced was naive CD4+ T cells from PBMCs. Subset specified: CD45RA+ positively selected. CDR3 residues: CASSLGLDTEAFF. As DNA, the CDR3 is TGCGCCAGCAGCCTAGGATTAGACACTGAAGCTTTCTTT.